This TCR beta chain came from a study of blood T cell repertoires in COVID-19. About the research overall: COVID-19 samples, acute and convalescent, were from the United States, Italy and Spain. The analysed material was cDNA or gDNA that came from T cells, B-cell-depleted T cells, or PBMCs.

Germline assignment: CDR1 WSHSY and CDR2 SAAADI. This CDR3 has 14 amino acids. V was cut by 2 bases and J by 4 bases, with 11 bases left in between. In the original analysis: Using reference gene primer amplification, nucleated cell counts were estimated. This table comes from immunoSEQ multiplex PCR, and its TCRdb copy is limited to in-frame clones, with some not included. The V and J calls and clone size were taken over from that table, and D and trimming were inferred from the DNA. The repertoire consists of approximately 170,000 clones, with 81% occurring once and the leading ten covering approximately 11%.

The source is a man between 60 and 75 years old with active or convalescent COVID-19. Sequencing used peripheral blood. This chain connects TRBV10-2 to TRBJ1-2, with D perhaps matching TRBD1 (5 bases). The CDR3: CASSEGGALYGYTF. The CDR3 bases are TGCGCCAGCAGTGAGGGAGGGGCCCTCTATGGCTACACCTTC.